This is a list of T cell receptor beta chains from one sample in a study of identical twins. One entry per CDR3 protein results from TCRdb running MiXCR on the 5' RACE reads. The sample consists of 230,000 or so distinct CDR3 sequences, about 8.3% of them appearing once. The sample was also linked to a second study, of yellow fever vaccine responses in identical twins.

Source material: CD8+ T cells sorted from blood. Receptor source: a woman between 18 and 29 years old in good health. Both conserved end residues are part of each CDR3. The order of the fields is D gene, J gene, V gene, clone size, CDR3 DNA, CDR3 protein. D genes are given only for firm matches. Some rows have no size entry. The others give once, few or many, or a class for an expanded clone.

- | TRBJ2-1 | TRBV20-1 | few | TGCAGTGCTAGTAAGCGCGGGAAGAATGAGCAGTTCTTC | CSASKRGKNEQFF
- | TRBJ2-1 | TRBV28 | many | TGTGCCAGCAGTTTCCCGGGTTCCCTGGATGAGCAGTTCTTC | CASSFPGSLDEQFF
- | TRBJ2-3 | TRBV27 | few | TGTGCCAGCAGTTTGTCCGCGGGGTCCCTCACAGATACGCAGTATTTT | CASSLSAGSLTDTQYF
- | TRBJ2-2 | TRBV20-1 | - | TGCAGTGCTAGAGATCGGGGCGGGATGAACACCGGGGAGCTGTTTTTT | CSARDRGGMNTGELFF
TRBD1 | TRBJ2-1 | TRBV6-1 | - | TGTGCCAGCAGGACCGGGACAGGCCTTTTCAATGAGCAGTTCTTC | CASRTGTGLFNEQFF
- | TRBJ2-7 | TRBV12-3/TRBV12-4 | - | TGTGCCAGCAGTCCTATCGCGGGACAGATCCACGAGCAGTACTTC | CASSPIAGQIHEQYF
TRBD2 | TRBJ2-2 | TRBV4-3 | - | TGCGCCAGCAGCCAGGAGGGACTAGCGTCCCCCCCTGCCGGGGAGCTGTTTTTT | CASSQEGLASPPAGELFF
TRBD2 | TRBJ2-3 | TRBV7-9 | - | TGTGCCAGCAGCCCCACTAGCGGAGCCCATACGCAGTATTTT | CASSPTSGAHTQYF
- | TRBJ2-3 | TRBV28 | - | TGTGCCAGCAGTTTAGGGCCGATGCCAGATACGCAGTATTTT | CASSLGPMPDTQYF
- | TRBJ2-3 | TRBV10-3 | few | TGTGCCATCAAAGCTAGTCGGTCGGTCACAGATACGCAGTATTTT | CAIKASRSVTDTQYF
- | TRBJ2-3 | TRBV5-1 | many | TGTGCCAGCAGCTTAAGCACAGATACGCAGTATTTT | CASSLSTDTQYF
TRBD2 | TRBJ2-7 | TRBV4-3 | - | TGCGCCAGCAGCCAAGAAGCGGGAGACAGAGCCTACGAGCAGTACTTC | CASSQEAGDRAYEQYF
TRBD2 | TRBJ2-1 | TRBV24-1 | many | TGTGCCACCAGTGGGACTAGCGGGAGTGGGAATGAGCAGTTCTTC | CATSGTSGSGNEQFF
- | TRBJ2-7 | TRBV29-1 | many | TGCAGCGTTGAACCTCTGGGGGACGCAGCCTACGAGCAGTACTTC | CSVEPLGDAAYEQYF
TRBD1 | TRBJ1-2 | TRBV9 | - | TGTGCCAGCAGCACCGGGACAGATCTTGGCTACACCTTC | CASSTGTDLGYTF
- | TRBJ2-7 | TRBV20-1 | many | TGCAGTGCTAGAGGCCTAGTGGGATACGAGCAGTACTTC | CSARGLVGYEQYF
- | TRBJ1-1 | TRBV6-2/TRBV6-3 | - | TGTGCCAGCAGTTACGACACTGAAGCTTTCTTT | CASSYDTEAFF
TRBD2 | TRBJ2-3 | TRBV6-1 | - | TGTGCCAGCAGTCGAATTAGCGGGGGCCCAGATACGCAGTATTTT | CASSRISGGPDTQYF
- | TRBJ2-5 | TRBV7-9 | - | TGTGCCAGCAGCTCCTCTATGGAGGGCGAGACCCAGTACTTC | CASSSSMEGETQYF
TRBD2 | TRBJ2-3 | TRBV9 | - | TGTGCCAGCAGCGTATCGGGGGGGGTAGCAGATACGCAGTATTTT | CASSVSGGVADTQYF
TRBD2 | TRBJ2-7 | TRBV27 | many | TGTGCCAGCGGTAGCGGGGGGCCCTACGAGCAGTACTTC | CASGSGGPYEQYF
TRBD1 | TRBJ2-5 | TRBV29-1 | many | TGCAGCGGGACAGGGGAAGAGACCCAGTACTTC | CSGTGEETQYF
- | TRBJ2-3 | TRBV5-8 | - | TGTGCCAGCGGCCCGGGACTGAACACAGATACGCAGTATTTT | CASGPGLNTDTQYF
TRBD1 | TRBJ2-7 | TRBV7-8 | few | TGTGCCAGCAGCTCGGACAGGGTCTTCTCCTACGAGCAGTACTTC | CASSSDRVFSYEQYF
- | TRBJ2-1 | TRBV4-3 | many | TGCGGACAGGAGAAATACAATGAGCAGTTCTTC | CGQEKYNEQFF
- | TRBJ2-6 | TRBV11-1 | - | TGTGCCAGCAGCTTACCCGATATAGGACCGTTGGGGGCCAACGTCCTGACTTTC | CASSLPDIGPLGANVLTF
- | TRBJ2-1 | TRBV21-1 | few | TGTGCCAGCAGCAAATGGGGAGGTCAACTTGTTGGCAATGAGCAGTTCTTC | CASSKWGGQLVGNEQFF
TRBD2 | TRBJ2-7 | TRBV28 | few | TGTGCCAGCAGTCCCCCGACTAGCGGGATGTCCTACGAGCAGTACTTC | CASSPPTSGMSYEQYF